This is a list of T cell receptor beta chains from one sample in a study of blood T cell repertoires in COVID-19. Clones were sequenced by immunoSEQ multiplex PCR, and TCRdb holds only the in-frame ones, with some missing. Altogether approximately 360,000 clones are present, roughly 90% being singletons, with the ten largest covering approximately 1%. The sample taken for sequencing was PBMCs or T cells enriched from blood (not recorded which). All receptors derive from a woman younger than 45 with acute COVID-19. The conserved cysteine and the conserved F or W are not part of the CDR3 here.

>TRBV18|TRBJ1-1
ASSPPGQGGLNTEAF
>TRBV30|TRBJ1-4
AWSTRGSATNEKLF
>TRBV25-1|TRBJ1-2
ASNGQGGDYGYT
>TRBV5-1|TRBJ1-2
ASSYGTGDGYT
>TRBV7-2|TRBJ1-6
ASSLGASASPLH
>TRBV3-1/TRBV3-2|TRBJ1-2
ASSQEQGVYGYT
>TRBV7-9|TRBJ2-7
ASSLGDRERNEQY
>TRBV5-1|TRBJ2-7
ASSLTIRGLYEQY
>TRBV5-1|TRBJ1-1
ASSFGDRVNTEAF
>TRBV3-1/TRBV3-2|TRBJ2-7
ASSPRLAGREYEQY
>TRBV21-1|TRBJ2-1
ASSKAHDKSSYNEQF
>TRBV4-3|TRBJ1-2
ASSQGWTYGYT
>TRBV20-1|TRBJ2-2
SASGSGGPAGELF
>TRBV9|TRBJ2-1
ASSGIGQEQF
>TRBV5-1|TRBJ1-4
ASSYRDRNEKLF
>TRBV7-9|TRBJ1-4
ASSPKTGNNEKLF
>TRBV18|TRBJ1-6
ASSPLEDSPLH
>TRBV27|TRBJ2-7
ASSLRYGSEQY
>TRBV18|TRBJ2-5
ASSPRLPGETQY
>TRBV13|TRBJ1-1
ASSQRGGRNTEAF
>TRBV7-2|TRBJ1-4
ASSQTQTATNEKLF
>TRBV2|TRBJ1-1
ASSEGSGSRGTEAF
>TRBV7-6|TRBJ2-2
ASSLTGGPNTGELF